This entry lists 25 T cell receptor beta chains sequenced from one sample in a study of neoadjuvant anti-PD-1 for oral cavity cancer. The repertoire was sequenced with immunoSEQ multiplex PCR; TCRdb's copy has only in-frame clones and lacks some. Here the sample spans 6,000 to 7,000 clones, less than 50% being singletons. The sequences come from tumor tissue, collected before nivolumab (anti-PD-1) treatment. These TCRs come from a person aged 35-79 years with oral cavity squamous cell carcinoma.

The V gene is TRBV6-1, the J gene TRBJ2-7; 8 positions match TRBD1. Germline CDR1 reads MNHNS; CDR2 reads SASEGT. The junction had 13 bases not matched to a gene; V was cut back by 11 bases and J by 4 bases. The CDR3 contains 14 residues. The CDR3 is CASQTGQGGYEQYF. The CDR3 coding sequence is TGTGCCTCCCAGACAGGACAGGGTGGGTACGAGCAGTACTTC.

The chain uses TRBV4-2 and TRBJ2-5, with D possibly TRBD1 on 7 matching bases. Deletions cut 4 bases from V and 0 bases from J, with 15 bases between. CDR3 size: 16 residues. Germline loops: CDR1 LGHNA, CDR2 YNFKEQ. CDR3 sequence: CASSPQGGVYQETQYF. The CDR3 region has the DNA TGTGCCAGCAGCCCCCAGGGGGGCGTGTACCAAGAGACCCAGTACTTC.

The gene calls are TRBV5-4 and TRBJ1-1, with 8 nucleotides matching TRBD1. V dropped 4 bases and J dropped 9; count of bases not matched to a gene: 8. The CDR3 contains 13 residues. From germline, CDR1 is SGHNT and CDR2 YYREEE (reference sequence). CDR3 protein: CASSPPGGAQAFF. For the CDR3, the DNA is TGTGCCAGCAGCCCCCCAGGGGGCGCTCAAGCTTTCTTT.

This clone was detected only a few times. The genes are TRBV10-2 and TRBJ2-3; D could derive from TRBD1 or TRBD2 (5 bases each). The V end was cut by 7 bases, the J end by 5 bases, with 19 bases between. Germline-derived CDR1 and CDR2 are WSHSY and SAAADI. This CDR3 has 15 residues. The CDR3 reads CASTIRGVVKDTQYF. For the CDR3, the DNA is TGCGCCAGCACCATCCGAGGGGTCGTGAAAGATACGCAGTATTTT.

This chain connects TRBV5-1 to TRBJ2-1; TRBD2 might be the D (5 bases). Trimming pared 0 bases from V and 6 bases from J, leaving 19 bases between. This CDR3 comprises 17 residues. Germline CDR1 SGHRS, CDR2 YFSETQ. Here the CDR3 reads CASSLDGGAARLNEQFF. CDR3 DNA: TGCGCCAGCAGCTTGGATGGAGGCGCAGCTCGACTCAATGAGCAGTTCTTC.

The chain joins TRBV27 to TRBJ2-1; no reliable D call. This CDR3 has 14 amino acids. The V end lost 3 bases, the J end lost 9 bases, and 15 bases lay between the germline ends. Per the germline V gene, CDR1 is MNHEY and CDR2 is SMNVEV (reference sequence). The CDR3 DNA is TGTGCCAGCAGTTTCTCTAGTGGGATTAGTGAGCAGTTCTTC. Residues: CASSFSSGISEQFF.

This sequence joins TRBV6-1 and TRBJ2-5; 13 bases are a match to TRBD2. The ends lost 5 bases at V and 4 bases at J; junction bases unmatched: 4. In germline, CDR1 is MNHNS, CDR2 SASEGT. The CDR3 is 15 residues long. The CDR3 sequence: CASSSTSGGVETQYF. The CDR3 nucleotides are TGTGCCAGCAGTTCCACTAGCGGGGGGGTAGAGACCCAGTACTTC.

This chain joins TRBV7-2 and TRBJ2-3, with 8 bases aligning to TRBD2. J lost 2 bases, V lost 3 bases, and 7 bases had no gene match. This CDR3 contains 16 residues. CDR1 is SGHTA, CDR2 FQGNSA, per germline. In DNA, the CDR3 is TGTGCCAGCAGCTTGTCTTGGACTAGCCTCACAGATACGCAGTATTTT. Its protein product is CASSLSWTSLTDTQYF.

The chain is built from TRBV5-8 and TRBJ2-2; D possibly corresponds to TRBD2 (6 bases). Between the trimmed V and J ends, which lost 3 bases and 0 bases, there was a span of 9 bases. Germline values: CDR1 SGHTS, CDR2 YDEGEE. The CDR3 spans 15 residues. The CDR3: CASSSRGSNTGELFF. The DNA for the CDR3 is TGTGCCAGCAGCTCACGGGGGTCGAACACCGGGGAGCTGTTTTTT.

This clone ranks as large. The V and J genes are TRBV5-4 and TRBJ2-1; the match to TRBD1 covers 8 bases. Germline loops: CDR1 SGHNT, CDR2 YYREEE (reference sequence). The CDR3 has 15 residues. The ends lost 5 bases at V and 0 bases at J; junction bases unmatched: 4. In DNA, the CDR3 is TGTGCCAGCAGTTCCGGGACAGGCTCCTACAATGAGCAGTTCTTC. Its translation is CASSSGTGSYNEQFF. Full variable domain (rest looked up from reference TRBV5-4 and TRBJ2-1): ETGVTQSPTHLIKTRGQQVTLRCSSQSGHNTVSWYQQALGQGPQFIFQYYREEENGRGNFPPRFSGLQFPNYSSELNVNALELDDSALYLCASSSGTGSYNEQFFGPGTRLTVL.

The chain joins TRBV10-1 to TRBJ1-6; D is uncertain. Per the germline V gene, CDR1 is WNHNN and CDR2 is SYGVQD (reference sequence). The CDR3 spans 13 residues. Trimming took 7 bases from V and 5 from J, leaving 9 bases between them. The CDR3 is CASKERNNSPLHF. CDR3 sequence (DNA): TGCGCCAGCAAGGAACGGAATAATTCACCCCTCCACTTT.

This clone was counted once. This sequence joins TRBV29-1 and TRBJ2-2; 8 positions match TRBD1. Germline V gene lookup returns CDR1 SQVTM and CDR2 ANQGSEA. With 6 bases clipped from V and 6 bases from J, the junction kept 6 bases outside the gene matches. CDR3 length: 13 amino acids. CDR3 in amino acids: CSVRLQGAGELFF. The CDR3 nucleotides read TGCAGCGTCCGATTACAGGGGGCCGGGGAGCTGTTTTTT.

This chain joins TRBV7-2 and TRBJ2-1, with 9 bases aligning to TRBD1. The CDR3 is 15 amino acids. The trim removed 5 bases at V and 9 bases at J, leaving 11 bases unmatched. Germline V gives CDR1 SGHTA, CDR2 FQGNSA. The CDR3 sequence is CASSPGGTGYPEQFF. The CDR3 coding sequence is TGTGCCAGCAGCCCCGGCGGGACAGGGTATCCTGAGCAGTTCTTC.

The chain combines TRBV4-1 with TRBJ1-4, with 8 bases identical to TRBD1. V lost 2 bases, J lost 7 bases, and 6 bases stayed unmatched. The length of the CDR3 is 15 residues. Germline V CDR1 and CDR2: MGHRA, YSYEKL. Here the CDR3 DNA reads TGCGCCAGCAGCCAACCCGGGACAGGAATTGAAAAACTGTTTTTT. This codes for CASSQPGTGIEKLFF.

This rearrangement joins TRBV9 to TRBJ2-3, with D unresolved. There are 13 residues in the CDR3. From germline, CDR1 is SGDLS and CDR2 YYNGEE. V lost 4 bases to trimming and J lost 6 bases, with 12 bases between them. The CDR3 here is CASSLPPTDTQYF. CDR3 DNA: TGTGCCAGCAGCCTCCCCCCTACGGATACGCAGTATTTT.

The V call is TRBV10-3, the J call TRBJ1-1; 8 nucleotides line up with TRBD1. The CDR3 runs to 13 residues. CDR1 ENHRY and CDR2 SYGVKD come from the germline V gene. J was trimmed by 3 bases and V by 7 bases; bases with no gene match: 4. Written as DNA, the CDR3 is TGTGCCATCAACCAACAGGGGGACACTGAAGCTTTCTTT. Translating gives CAINQQGDTEAFF.

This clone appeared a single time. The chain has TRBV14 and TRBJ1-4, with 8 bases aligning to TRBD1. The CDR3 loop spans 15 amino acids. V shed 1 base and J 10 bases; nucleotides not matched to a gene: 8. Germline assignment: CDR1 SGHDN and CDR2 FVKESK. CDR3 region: CASSQGEGGTGKLFF. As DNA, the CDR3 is TGTGCCAGCAGCCAAGGGGAGGGAGGGACAGGAAAACTGTTTTTT.

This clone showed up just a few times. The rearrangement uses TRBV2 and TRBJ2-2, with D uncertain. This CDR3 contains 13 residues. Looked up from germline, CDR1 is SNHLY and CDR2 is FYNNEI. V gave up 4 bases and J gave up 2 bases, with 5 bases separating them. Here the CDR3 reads CASSVINTGELFF. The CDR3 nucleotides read TGTGCCAGCAGTGTTATAAACACCGGGGAGCTGTTTTTT.

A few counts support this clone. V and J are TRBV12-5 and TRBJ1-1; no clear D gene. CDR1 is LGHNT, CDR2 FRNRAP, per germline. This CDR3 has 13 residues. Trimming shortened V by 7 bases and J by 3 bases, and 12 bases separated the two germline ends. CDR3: CASENERDTEAFF. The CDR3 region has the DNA TGTGCTAGTGAAAACGAGCGGGACACTGAAGCTTTCTTT.

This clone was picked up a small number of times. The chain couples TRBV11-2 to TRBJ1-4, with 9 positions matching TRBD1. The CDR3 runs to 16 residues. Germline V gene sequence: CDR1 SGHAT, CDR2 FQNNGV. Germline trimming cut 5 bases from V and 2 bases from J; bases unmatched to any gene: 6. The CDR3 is CASSDRGRRTNEKLFF. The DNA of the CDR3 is TGTGCCAGCAGCGACAGGGGGAGAAGGACTAATGAAAAACTGTTTTTT.

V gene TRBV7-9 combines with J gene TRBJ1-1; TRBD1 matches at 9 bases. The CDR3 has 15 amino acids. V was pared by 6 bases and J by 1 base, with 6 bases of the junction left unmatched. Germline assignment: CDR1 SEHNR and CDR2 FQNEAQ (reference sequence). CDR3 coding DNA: TGTGCCAGCAGGGGACAGGGTTCCGGGAACACTGAAGCTTTCTTT. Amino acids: CASRGQGSGNTEAFF.

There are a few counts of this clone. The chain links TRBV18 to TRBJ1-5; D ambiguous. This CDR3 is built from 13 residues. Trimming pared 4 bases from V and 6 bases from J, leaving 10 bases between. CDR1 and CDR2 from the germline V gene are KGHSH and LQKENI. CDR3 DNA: TGTGCCAGCTCACAAGCGTCCGGTCAGCCCCAGCATTTT. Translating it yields CASSQASGQPQHF.

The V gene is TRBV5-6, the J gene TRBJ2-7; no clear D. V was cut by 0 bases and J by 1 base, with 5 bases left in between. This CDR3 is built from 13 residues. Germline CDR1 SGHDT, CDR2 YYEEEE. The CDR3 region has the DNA TGTGCCAGCAGCTTGGGGGCTTCCTACGAGCAGTACTTC. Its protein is CASSLGASYEQYF.

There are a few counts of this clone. As DNA, the CDR3 is TGCGCCAGCAGCTTGGGAGGCGGGACAGCCTACAATGAGCAGTTCTTC. Translated: CASSLGGGTAYNEQFF. This chain connects TRBV5-1 to TRBJ2-1, with D perhaps matching TRBD1 (7 bases). The CDR3 contains 16 residues. The V end lost 0 bases, the J end lost 2 bases, and 12 bases lay between the germline ends. Germline-derived CDR1 and CDR2 are SGHRS and YFSETQ.

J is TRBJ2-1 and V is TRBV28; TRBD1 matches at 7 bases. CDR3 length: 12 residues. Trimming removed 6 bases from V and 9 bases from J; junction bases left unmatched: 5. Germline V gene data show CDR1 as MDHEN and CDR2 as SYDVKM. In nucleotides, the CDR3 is TGTGCCAGCAGACCAACAGGGGCTGAGCAGTTCTTC. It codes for CASRPTGAEQFF.